The 22 T cell receptor beta chains below were found in one sample sequenced in a study of blood T cell repertoires in COVID-19. TCRdb keeps only in-frame clones here, not all; method: immunoSEQ multiplex PCR. The sample includes about 150,000 clones, 70% to 80% of them seen just once. The sample taken for sequencing was peripheral blood. The receptor set was obtained from a woman aged 70-85 years with COVID-19, enrolled during active disease.

The chain recombines TRBV18 with TRBJ2-6, with D hard to call. V lost 3 bases and J 0 bases, leaving 6 bases between the germline ends. The CDR3 is made up of 15 amino acids. Germline V CDR1 and CDR2: KGHSH, LQKENI. CDR3 in amino acids: CASSPQYSGANVLTF. CDR3 nucleotides: TGTGCCAGCTCACCCCAGTACTCTGGGGCCAACGTCCTGACTTTC.

This clone showed up just a few times. The chain recombines TRBV19 with TRBJ2-1; tentative D call: TRBD2 (5 bases). Germline CDR1 and CDR2: LNHDA and SQIVND (reference sequence). With 0 bases removed from V and 7 bases from J, the gap between germline ends came to 13 bases. The CDR3 is 15 residues long. CDR3 amino acids: CASSIEGASGNEQFF. The CDR3 coding sequence is TGTGCCAGTAGTATAGAGGGAGCATCTGGGAATGAGCAGTTCTTC.

The chain employs TRBV29-1 and TRBJ1-1; no clear D. CDR3 length equals 12 residues. Germline CDR1 is SQVTM and CDR2 is ANQGSEA. Trimming removed 8 bases at V and 0 bases at J, with 10 bases between. The CDR3 is CSPQAMNTEAFF. Here the CDR3 DNA reads TGCAGCCCCCAGGCCATGAACACTGAAGCTTTCTTT.

This clone appeared a few times. This chain uses TRBV28 with TRBJ1-5; unclear D gene. Deletions cut 2 bases from V and 6 bases from J, with 8 bases between. This CDR3 comprises 13 residues. CDR1 is MDHEN, CDR2 SYDVKM, per germline. DNA of the CDR3: TGTGCCAGCAGTTTAGGAGGTACTCAGCCCCAGCATTTT. Amino acid sequence: CASSLGGTQPQHF.

The CDR3 spells CASSSDGGPADTQYF. The CDR3 coding sequence is TGCGCCAGCAGCTCGGACGGGGGGCCCGCAGATACGCAGTATTTT. This chain links TRBV5-1 with TRBJ2-3, with D possibly TRBD2 on 7 matching bases. The length of the CDR3 is 15 residues. Germline V gene data show CDR1 as SGHRS and CDR2 as YFSETQ. The V and J ends lost 3 bases and 4 bases respectively, with 15 bases between them.

V gene TRBV27 combines with J gene TRBJ1-1, with 7 bases matching TRBD1. Trimming removed 5 bases from V and 5 bases from J; junction bases left unmatched: 8. This CDR3 contains 14 residues. Germline CDR1 MNHEY, CDR2 SMNVEV (reference sequence). The CDR3 here is CASSPTGKRTEAFF. The CDR3 bases are TGTGCCAGCAGTCCGACAGGGAAAAGGACTGAAGCTTTCTTT.

This clone was counted once. V is TRBV5-5 and J is TRBJ1-5, with a tentative D call TRBD1 (6 bases). CDR1 SGHKS and CDR2 YYEKEE come from the germline V gene (reference sequence). V was clipped by 0 bases and J by 16 bases, with 23 bases between them. This CDR3 is 15 amino acids long. The CDR3 region has the DNA TGTGCCAGCAGCTTGGGGCTCCAGGGGCCGGGGGGAATACATTTT. Translating gives CASSLGLQGPGGIHF.

The chain carries TRBV7-6 and TRBJ2-1; TRBD2 matches at 9 bases. V lost 4 bases, J lost 4 bases, and 8 bases stayed unmatched. The CDR3 is 16 residues long. Germline loops: CDR1 SGHVS, CDR2 FNYEAQ. The chain's CDR3 is CASSSLAGASYNEQFF. The CDR3 bases are TGTGCCAGCAGCTCCTTAGCGGGGGCCTCTTACAATGAGCAGTTCTTC.

This rearrangement joins TRBV19 to TRBJ1-2, with TRBD1 identical over 9 bases. This CDR3 is built from 13 residues. V shed 10 bases and J 7 bases; nucleotides not matched to a gene: 10. Germline CDR1 is LNHDA and CDR2 is SQIVND (reference sequence). In DNA, the CDR3 is TGTGCCACGGAAAACACAGGGGGCCGTGGCTACACCTTC. This translates into CATENTGGRGYTF.

The chain employs TRBV7-9 and TRBJ2-5; 7 bases agree with TRBD1. Germline trimming cut 5 bases from V and 4 bases from J; bases unmatched to any gene: 10. Germline V CDR1 and CDR2: SEHNR, FQNEAQ (reference sequence). The CDR3 loop spans 15 amino acids. The CDR3 sequence is CASSKRRTGPETQYF. CDR3 DNA: TGTGCCAGCAGCAAACGTCGGACAGGCCCAGAGACCCAGTACTTC.

The chain carries TRBV4-1 and TRBJ2-7; D is perhaps TRBD1 (7 bases). Germline CDR1 is MGHRA and CDR2 is YSYEKL. The CDR3 runs to 14 residues. Trimming cost V 4 bases and J 2 bases, with 12 bases left between them. The chain's CDR3 is CASSPAGTAYEQYF. Written as DNA, the CDR3 is TGCGCCAGCAGCCCGGCGGGGACAGCCTACGAGCAGTACTTC.

The genes are TRBV6-1 and TRBJ1-3; D is possibly TRBD1 (6 bases). V was cut by 2 bases and J by 2 bases, with 13 bases left in between. Germline lookup yields CDR1 MNHNS and CDR2 SASEGT. The CDR3 sequence is 16 residues long. Here the CDR3 DNA reads TGTGCCAGCAGTGAATTGGGCAGGGGAGCTGGAAACACCATATATTTT. It encodes CASSELGRGAGNTIYF.

The chain couples TRBV6-2 or TRBV6-3 to TRBJ2-5; 9 bases map to TRBD1. The length of the CDR3 is 17 residues. After removal of 4 bases from V and 1 base from J, the junction contained 10 bases not matched to a gene. The V gene's germline CDR1 is MNHEY and CDR2 SVGEGT. CDR3 protein: CASSFPRQGVRQETQYF. CDR3 sequence (DNA): TGTGCCAGCAGTTTCCCCCGACAGGGGGTTCGCCAAGAGACCCAGTACTTC.

This clone has just a few counts. The chain uses TRBV5-1 and TRBJ1-2; 12 bases are shared with TRBD1. CDR1 and CDR2 from the germline V gene are SGHRS and YFSETQ. Losses at the gene ends were 2 bases for V and 7 bases for J; bases not matched to a gene: 12. The CDR3 loop spans 17 amino acids. CDR3 loop: CASSFHTTGQGAGGYTF. The CDR3 DNA is TGCGCCAGCAGCTTCCACACAACGGGACAGGGGGCGGGTGGCTACACCTTC.

The V call is TRBV5-6, the J call TRBJ2-7, with TRBD2 identical over 9 bases. Unmatched junction bases numbered 9, after V lost 4 bases and J lost 4 bases. CDR1 and CDR2 from the germline V gene are SGHDT and YYEEEE. The CDR3 spans 15 residues. CDR3 nucleotides: TGTGCCAGCAGCCCGACTGCGGGGGGGCTTTACGAGCAGTACTTC. It specifies CASSPTAGGLYEQYF. The whole variable domain, remainder taken from reference TRBV5-6 and TRBJ2-7, is DAGVTQSPTHLIKTRGQQVTLRCSPKSGHDTVSWYQQALGQGPQFIFQYYEEEERQRGNFPDRFSGHQFPNYSSELNVNALLLGDSALYLCASSPTAGGLYEQYFGPGTRLTVT.

V is TRBV3-1 (or the pseudogene TRBV3-2) and J is TRBJ2-7, with TRBD2 as a possible D gene (6 bases). Between the trimmed V and J ends, which lost 3 bases and 11 bases, there was a span of 17 bases. The CDR3 length is 13 residues. Per germline, CDR1 LGHDT and CDR2 YNNKEL (reference sequence). The CDR3 DNA sequence: TGTGCCAGCAGCCAGCCAACGGGGGTGGGGAAGTACTTC. Translated: CASSQPTGVGKYF.

The chain has TRBV5-6 and TRBJ1-5; maybe TRBD1 (6 bases). The CDR3 totals 14 residues. CDR1 SGHDT and CDR2 YYEEEE come from the germline V gene. V was pared by 4 bases and J by 4 bases, with 12 bases between. CDR3 sequence: CASSGGGGNQPQHF. The CDR3 bases are TGTGCCAGCAGCGGGGGGGGCGGTAATCAGCCCCAGCATTTT.

This clone was seen only once. This chain links TRBV18 with TRBJ1-6; maybe TRBD1 (5 bases). V lost 3 bases and J lost 7, with 10 bases in between. CDR1 is KGHSH and CDR2 is LQKENI in the germline V gene. This CDR3 region has 14 residues. Here the CDR3 reads CASSPRERNSPLHF. The CDR3 nucleotides read TGTGCCAGCTCACCCAGGGAAAGGAATTCACCCCTCCACTTT.

As DNA, the CDR3 is TGTGCCATCAGTGTCTCGGGGACAGGCCTTGGCGGCTACACCTTC. Protein product: CAISVSGTGLGGYTF. J is TRBJ1-2 and V is TRBV10-3, with TRBD1 matching over 8 bases. With 4 bases clipped from V and 8 bases from J, the junction kept 12 bases outside the gene matches. This CDR3 contains 15 residues. Germline values: CDR1 ENHRY, CDR2 SYGVKD.

The rearrangement links TRBV5-6 to TRBJ1-6; 7 nucleotides match TRBD1. Germline V gene sequence: CDR1 SGHDT, CDR2 YYEEEE. V trimming: 3 bases; J trimming: 7 bases; junction bases outside the gene matches: 4. This CDR3 is 14 amino acids long. The CDR3 DNA is TGTGCCAGCAGCTCCGGGACAGAGAATTCACCCCTCCACTTT. The encoded protein is CASSSGTENSPLHF.

V is TRBV7-2 and J is TRBJ2-5, with 8 nucleotides matching TRBD1. The V gene's germline CDR1 is SGHTA and CDR2 FQGNSA. The junction had 9 bases not matched to a gene; V was cut back by 2 bases and J by 4 bases. The CDR3 runs to 16 residues. The CDR3 reads CASSLPTGVRGETQYF. In DNA form, the CDR3 reads TGTGCCAGCAGCTTACCGACAGGGGTAAGGGGAGAGACCCAGTACTTC.

The rearrangement links TRBV28 to TRBJ2-3; D possibly corresponds to TRBD2 (7 bases). The CDR3 is 16 amino acids. Looked up from germline, CDR1 is MDHEN and CDR2 is SYDVKM. V was trimmed by 7 bases and J by 1 base, leaving 18 bases between them. The CDR3: CASTRGGRLGTDTQYF. The CDR3 DNA is TGTGCCAGCACAAGGGGGGGGCGTCTAGGCACAGATACGCAGTATTTT.